Included here is one T cell receptor beta chain sequence, with context. Its specificity is not known. Antigen-specific CD4+ T cells expanded by the ViraFEST assay with viral peptide pools were then sequenced. When around nine days of culture had elapsed, CD4+ T cells were isolated. Absence of prior SARS-CoV-2 infection characterized the vaccine recipients, who showed negative nucleocapsid antibodies. Trimming shortened V by 5 bases and J by 5 bases, and 13 bases separated the two germline ends. The CDR3 consists of 13 residues. The germline gives CDR1 SGHNT, CDR2 YENEEA. Using immunoSEQ multiplex PCR, the repertoire was profiled, and TCRdb retains in-frame clones only, with some absent. This repertoire shows over 45,000 clones, more than 60% found once; its top ten account for around 20%. The record originates from a study of vaccination effects on CD4 cells after COVID-19.

The sample consisted of CD4+ T cells from PBMCs cultured with SARS-CoV-2 spike peptides, taken before COVID-19 vaccination. This sequence was found in a human donor who received a COVID-19 vaccine. The chain couples TRBV11-3 to TRBJ2-7; tentatively, D is TRBD2 (7 bases). CDR3 loop: CASSRGGGNEQYF. CDR3 in DNA: TGTGCCAGCAGCCGAGGGGGGGGGAACGAGCAGTACTTC.